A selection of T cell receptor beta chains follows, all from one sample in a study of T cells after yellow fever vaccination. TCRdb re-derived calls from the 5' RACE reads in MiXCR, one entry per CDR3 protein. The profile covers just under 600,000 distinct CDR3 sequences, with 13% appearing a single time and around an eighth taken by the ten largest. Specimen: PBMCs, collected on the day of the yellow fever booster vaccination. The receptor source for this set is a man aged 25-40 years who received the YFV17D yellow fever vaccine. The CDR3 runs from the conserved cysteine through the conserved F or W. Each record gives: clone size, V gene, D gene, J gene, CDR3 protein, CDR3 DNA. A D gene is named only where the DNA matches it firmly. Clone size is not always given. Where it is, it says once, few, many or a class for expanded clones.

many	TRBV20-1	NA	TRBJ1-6	CSARVPQGNSPLHF	TGCAGTGCTAGAGTGCCTCAGGGGAATTCACCCCTCCACTTT
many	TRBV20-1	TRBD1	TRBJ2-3	CSARPNRDRGPGTQYF	TGCAGTGCTAGACCAAACCGGGACAGGGGGCCTGGTACGCAGTATTTT
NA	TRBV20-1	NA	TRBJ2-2	CSASRTELNTGELFF	TGCAGTGCCAGCCGGACAGAACTGAACACCGGGGAGCTGTTTTTT
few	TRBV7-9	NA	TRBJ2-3	CASTAKVSDTQYF	TGTGCCAGCACGGCAAAAGTTTCAGATACGCAGTATTTT
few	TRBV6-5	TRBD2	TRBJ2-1	CASSYSTSGGTYNEQFF	TGTGCCAGCAGTTACTCGACTAGCGGGGGGACTTACAATGAGCAGTTCTTC
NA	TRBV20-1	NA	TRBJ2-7	CSVPGSVPYEQYF	TGCAGTGTTCCAGGGTCGGTCCCCTACGAGCAGTACTTC
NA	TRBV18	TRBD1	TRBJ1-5	CASSRDSGQPQHF	TGTGCCAGCTCACGGGACAGTGGACAGCCCCAGCATTTT
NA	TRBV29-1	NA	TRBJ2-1	CSAETSNFNEQFF	TGCAGCGCCGAGACTAGTAATTTCAATGAGCAGTTCTTC
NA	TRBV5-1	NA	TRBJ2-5	CASSLNGARTGETQYF	TGCGCCAGCAGCTTGAATGGGGCGCGAACGGGGGAGACCCAGTACTTC
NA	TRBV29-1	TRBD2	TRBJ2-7	CSVGGLPYYEQYF	TGCAGCGTTGGGGGACTACCTTACTACGAGCAGTACTTC
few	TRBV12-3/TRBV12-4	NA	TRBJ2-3	CASSPDRLKADTQYF	TGTGCCAGCAGTCCCGACAGGCTTAAGGCCGATACGCAGTATTTT
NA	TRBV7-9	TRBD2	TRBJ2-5	CASSFSAGLQETQYF	TGTGCCAGCAGTTTCTCAGCGGGACTCCAAGAGACCCAGTACTTC
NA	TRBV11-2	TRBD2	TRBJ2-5	CASSQGTSGSQRQETQYF	TGTGCCAGCAGCCAGGGGACTAGCGGGAGTCAGCGTCAAGAGACCCAGTACTTC
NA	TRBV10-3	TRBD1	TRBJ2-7	CATRTGETYEQYF	TGTGCCACCCGGACAGGGGAAACCTACGAGCAGTACTTC
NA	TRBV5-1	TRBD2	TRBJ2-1	CASSAPSLTGGSGQFF	TGCGCCAGCAGCGCCCCCTCTTTAACGGGAGGGTCTGGGCAGTTCTTC
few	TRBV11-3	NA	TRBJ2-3	CASSSGDTDTQYF	TGTGCCAGCAGCTCTGGGGACACAGATACGCAGTATTTT
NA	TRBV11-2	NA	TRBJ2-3	CASSLESMGDTQYF	TGTGCCAGCAGCTTAGAGTCTATGGGAGATACGCAGTATTTT
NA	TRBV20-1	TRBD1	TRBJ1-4	CSAKGQVNEKLFF	TGCAGTGCTAAGGGACAGGTTAATGAAAAACTGTTTTTT
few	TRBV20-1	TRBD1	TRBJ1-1	CSAREKGQQNTEAFF	TGCAGTGCTAGAGAAAAGGGACAGCAGAACACTGAAGCTTTCTTT
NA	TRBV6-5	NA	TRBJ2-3	CASSYSTETDTQYF	TGTGCCAGCAGTTACTCCACAGAAACAGATACGCAGTATTTT
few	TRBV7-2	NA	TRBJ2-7	CASSTRDGSYEQYF	TGTGCCAGCAGCACCCGGGACGGATCCTACGAGCAGTACTTC
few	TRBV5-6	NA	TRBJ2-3	CASSLGDNDTQYF	TGTGCCAGCAGCTTGGGGGACAATGATACGCAGTATTTT
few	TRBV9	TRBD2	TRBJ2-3	CASSTSWGTDTQYF	TGTGCCAGTTCGACTAGCTGGGGCACAGATACGCAGTATTTT
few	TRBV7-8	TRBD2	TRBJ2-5	CASSPPLREGLETQYF	TGTGCCAGCAGCCCGCCTCTCCGGGAGGGATTGGAGACCCAGTACTTC
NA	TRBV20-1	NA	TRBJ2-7	CSARDWGTSSYEQYF	TGCAGTGCTAGAGATTGGGGGACGAGCTCCTACGAGCAGTACTTC
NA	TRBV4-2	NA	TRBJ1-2	CASSQGGVGSDYGYTF	TGTGCCAGCAGCCAAGGGGGGGTTGGGTCCGACTATGGCTACACCTTC
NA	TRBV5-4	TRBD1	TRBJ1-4	CASSLETGGSEKLFF	TGTGCCAGCAGCTTGGAGACAGGGGGCAGTGAAAAACTGTTTTTT
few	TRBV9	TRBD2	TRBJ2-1	CASSVGGRSNEQFF	TGTGCCAGCAGCGTAGGCGGGAGAAGCAATGAGCAGTTCTTC
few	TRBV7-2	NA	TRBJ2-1	CASSETGTASSGTQFF	TGTGCCAGCAGCGAGACCGGGACGGCGTCCTCAGGTACGCAGTTCTTC
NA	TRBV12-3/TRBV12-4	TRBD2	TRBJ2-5	CASREGLEGSETQYF	TGTGCCAGCAGGGAGGGACTAGAGGGGTCAGAGACCCAGTACTTC
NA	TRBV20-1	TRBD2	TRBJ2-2	CSASGAGGPGAGELFF	TGCAGTGCTAGTGGAGCGGGAGGGCCAGGGGCCGGGGAGCTGTTTTTT
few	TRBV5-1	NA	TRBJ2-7	CASRSYRDEQYF	TGCGCCAGCAGATCCTACAGGGACGAGCAGTACTTC
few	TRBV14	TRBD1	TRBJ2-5	CASSHFRDRVDLETQYF	TGTGCCAGCAGCCACTTCCGGGACAGGGTGGATCTAGAGACCCAGTACTTC
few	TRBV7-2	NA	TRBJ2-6	CASRPPGANVLTF	TGTGCCAGCAGGCCCCCTGGGGCCAACGTCCTGACTTTC
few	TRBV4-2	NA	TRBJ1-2	CASSQDSGDNGGYTF	TGTGCCAGCAGCCAAGATTCAGGGGACAATGGCGGCTACACCTTC
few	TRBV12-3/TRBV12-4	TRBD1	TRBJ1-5	CASADRGVGNQPQHF	TGTGCCAGCGCGGACAGGGGGGTTGGCAATCAGCCCCAGCATTTT